This is a list of T cell receptor beta chains from one sample in a study of T cell responses to AZD1222 COVID-19 vaccine. The method was immunoSEQ multiplex PCR; TCRdb's version includes in-frame clones alone and lacks a portion of them. The sample comprises 130,000 or so clones, roughly 90% of which are singletons, and more than 2.5% rests with the top ten. The sequenced sample was peripheral blood, obtained on day 0 of AZD1222 vaccination. The receptors shown here come from an adult in good health. Each CDR3 is given with its conserved first and last residue. Fields, in order: CDR3 protein, CDR3 DNA, D gene, V gene, J gene, clone size, CDR3 length. A D gene is named only where the DNA matches it firmly. Size is omitted from some rows. Given values are once, few, many or a class for expanded clones.

cdr3_aa: CASRNVDRGGNQPQHF; cdr3_nt: TGCGCCAGCAGGAACGTGGACAGGGGAGGCAATCAGCCCCAGCATTTT; d_call: TRBD1; v_call: TRBV23-1; j_call: TRBJ1-5; clone_size: -; cdr3_length: 16
cdr3_aa: CASSADRRLEGYTF; cdr3_nt: TGTGCCAGCAGTGCTGACAGGAGGTTAGAGGGCTACACCTTC; d_call: -; v_call: TRBV2; j_call: TRBJ1-2; clone_size: -; cdr3_length: 14
cdr3_aa: CASSQERGTEAFF; cdr3_nt: TGCGCCAGCAGCCAAGAGAGGGGCACTGAAGCTTTCTTT; d_call: -; v_call: TRBV4-1; j_call: TRBJ1-1; clone_size: -; cdr3_length: 13
cdr3_aa: CASSPYAGGTEAFF; cdr3_nt: TGTGCCAGCAGCCCTTACGCGGGGGGCACTGAAGCTTTCTTT; d_call: -; v_call: TRBV27; j_call: TRBJ1-1; clone_size: -; cdr3_length: 14
cdr3_aa: CASSLVRGYEQYF; cdr3_nt: TGTGCCAGCAGCTTAGTCCGGGGCTACGAGCAGTACTTC; d_call: -; v_call: TRBV11-2; j_call: TRBJ2-7; clone_size: once; cdr3_length: 13
cdr3_aa: CASSLKGPGAGGPHEQYF; cdr3_nt: TGTGCCAGCAGCTTAAAGGGTCCGGGCGCGGGAGGGCCCCACGAGCAGTACTTC; d_call: TRBD2; v_call: TRBV7-2; j_call: TRBJ2-7; clone_size: -; cdr3_length: 18
cdr3_aa: CASSTRIGGEGLATQYF; cdr3_nt: TGTGCCAGCAGCACGAGGATTGGGGGAGAGGGTCTCGCTACGCAGTATTTT; d_call: -; v_call: TRBV6-2/TRBV6-3; j_call: TRBJ2-3; clone_size: -; cdr3_length: 17
cdr3_aa: CASSQVSGFHEQYF; cdr3_nt: TGTGCCAGCAGCCAAGTTAGTGGGTTCCACGAGCAGTACTTC; d_call: -; v_call: TRBV3-1/TRBV3-2; j_call: TRBJ2-7; clone_size: -; cdr3_length: 14
cdr3_aa: CASSSLLAGSYNEQFF; cdr3_nt: TGTGCCAGCAGCTCCCTACTAGCGGGGTCCTACAATGAGCAGTTCTTC; d_call: TRBD2; v_call: TRBV11-2; j_call: TRBJ2-1; clone_size: -; cdr3_length: 16
cdr3_aa: CASSWDLKGVQYF; cdr3_nt: TGTGCCAGCAGTTGGGACCTTAAGGGGGTCCAGTACTTC; d_call: -; v_call: TRBV2; j_call: TRBJ2-5; clone_size: -; cdr3_length: 13
cdr3_aa: CAIPGPRNTEAFF; cdr3_nt: TGTGCCATTCCGGGACCTAGGAACACTGAAGCTTTCTTT; d_call: -; v_call: TRBV2; j_call: TRBJ1-1; clone_size: -; cdr3_length: 13
cdr3_aa: CASSFGSGLYGYTF; cdr3_nt: TGTGCCAGCAGCTTTGGGTCAGGGCTCTATGGCTACACCTTC; d_call: -; v_call: TRBV7-2; j_call: TRBJ1-2; clone_size: -; cdr3_length: 14
cdr3_aa: CASGGQSNSPLHF; cdr3_nt: TGTGCCAGCGGCGGACAGAGTAATTCACCCCTCCACTTT; d_call: -; v_call: TRBV6-5; j_call: TRBJ1-6; clone_size: -; cdr3_length: 13
cdr3_aa: CASSYTGLELFF; cdr3_nt: TGTGCCAGCAGTTATACCGGGTTGGAGCTGTTTTTT; d_call: -; v_call: TRBV9; j_call: TRBJ2-2; clone_size: -; cdr3_length: 12
cdr3_aa: CASSYGGWALDEQFF; cdr3_nt: TGTGCCAGCAGTTACGGTGGCTGGGCTTTGGATGAGCAGTTCTTC; d_call: -; v_call: TRBV6-5; j_call: TRBJ2-1; clone_size: -; cdr3_length: 15
cdr3_aa: CASSLWQGGTDTQYF; cdr3_nt: TGTGCCAGCAGCTTATGGCAGGGGGGCACAGATACGCAGTATTTT; d_call: TRBD1; v_call: TRBV7-2; j_call: TRBJ2-3; clone_size: -; cdr3_length: 15
cdr3_aa: CASSLSLSRGETQYF; cdr3_nt: TGTGCCAGCAGCCTCTCTTTATCCCGGGGGGAGACCCAGTACTTC; d_call: -; v_call: TRBV11-1; j_call: TRBJ2-5; clone_size: many; cdr3_length: 15
cdr3_aa: CASSQGQGFTGELFF; cdr3_nt: TGTGCCAGCAGCCAGGGACAGGGGTTCACCGGGGAGCTGTTTTTT; d_call: TRBD1; v_call: TRBV27; j_call: TRBJ2-2; clone_size: -; cdr3_length: 15
cdr3_aa: CASSPGTSTYNEQFF; cdr3_nt: TGTGCCAGCAGCCCCGGGACTAGTACCTACAATGAGCAGTTCTTC; d_call: TRBD2; v_call: TRBV7-2; j_call: TRBJ2-1; clone_size: -; cdr3_length: 15
cdr3_aa: CASSSGDRQYEQYF; cdr3_nt: TGCGCCAGCAGCTCGGGGGACAGGCAGTACGAGCAGTACTTC; d_call: TRBD1; v_call: TRBV5-1; j_call: TRBJ2-7; clone_size: few; cdr3_length: 14
cdr3_aa: CASSLTSGGEFF; cdr3_nt: TGTGCCAGCAGCTTGACTAGCGGGGGGGAGTTCTTC; d_call: TRBD2; v_call: TRBV5-4; j_call: TRBJ2-1; clone_size: -; cdr3_length: 12
cdr3_aa: CASSLAGVGTQYF; cdr3_nt: TGTGCCAGCAGCTTGGCCGGGGTCGGGACCCAGTACTTC; d_call: -; v_call: TRBV5-4; j_call: TRBJ2-5; clone_size: -; cdr3_length: 13
cdr3_aa: CASSPGSMNTEAFF; cdr3_nt: TGTGCCAGCAGCCCAGGGTCCATGAACACTGAAGCTTTCTTT; d_call: -; v_call: TRBV7-8; j_call: TRBJ1-1; clone_size: -; cdr3_length: 14
cdr3_aa: CASSQTSGTRTDTQYF; cdr3_nt: TGCGCCAGCAGCCAGACTAGCGGGACCCGCACAGATACGCAGTATTTT; d_call: TRBD2; v_call: TRBV4-1; j_call: TRBJ2-3; clone_size: once; cdr3_length: 16
cdr3_aa: CASSPRGSWDTEAFF; cdr3_nt: TGTGCCAGCAGCCCGCGGGGATCCTGGGACACTGAAGCTTTCTTT; d_call: -; v_call: TRBV7-9; j_call: TRBJ1-1; clone_size: -; cdr3_length: 15
cdr3_aa: CASSLVAGAESPLHF; cdr3_nt: TGTGCCAGCAGCTTGGTTGCGGGGGCTGAATCACCCCTCCACTTT; d_call: -; v_call: TRBV5-4; j_call: TRBJ1-6; clone_size: -; cdr3_length: 15
cdr3_aa: CASNYVGLGEEDTGELFF; cdr3_nt: TGTGCCAGCAACTACGTTGGCCTTGGGGAGGAGGACACCGGGGAGCTGTTTTTT; d_call: -; v_call: TRBV5-6; j_call: TRBJ2-2; clone_size: -; cdr3_length: 18
cdr3_aa: CAIRGTGGDEQFF; cdr3_nt: TGTGCCATCAGGGGGACAGGGGGAGATGAGCAGTTCTTC; d_call: TRBD1; v_call: TRBV10-3; j_call: TRBJ2-1; clone_size: -; cdr3_length: 13
cdr3_aa: CASSQVSVTQYF; cdr3_nt: TGTGCCAGCAGCCAAGTCAGTGTTACCCAGTACTTC; d_call: -; v_call: TRBV3-1/TRBV3-2; j_call: TRBJ2-5; clone_size: once; cdr3_length: 12
cdr3_aa: CASSLRFVGPPLHF; cdr3_nt: TGTGCCAGCAGTCTACGCTTCGTGGGTCCACCCCTCCACTTT; d_call: -; v_call: TRBV2; j_call: TRBJ1-6; clone_size: -; cdr3_length: 14
cdr3_aa: CASSLQVAGEQYF; cdr3_nt: TGTGCCAGCAGCCTGCAGGTCGCGGGAGAGCAGTACTTC; d_call: -; v_call: TRBV11-2; j_call: TRBJ2-7; clone_size: -; cdr3_length: 13
cdr3_aa: CASSFLSWLDYNEQFF; cdr3_nt: TGTGCCAGCAGCTTCTTAAGTTGGCTCGACTACAATGAGCAGTTCTTC; d_call: -; v_call: TRBV7-9; j_call: TRBJ2-1; clone_size: -; cdr3_length: 16
cdr3_aa: CASSSYGSLNSPLHF; cdr3_nt: TGTGCCAGCAGCTCTTACGGGAGCCTTAATTCACCCCTCCACTTT; d_call: -; v_call: TRBV7-2; j_call: TRBJ1-6; clone_size: -; cdr3_length: 15
cdr3_aa: CASRPGTASTEAFF; cdr3_nt: TGCGCCAGCAGGCCCGGGACAGCCAGCACTGAAGCTTTCTTT; d_call: TRBD1; v_call: TRBV4-3; j_call: TRBJ1-1; clone_size: -; cdr3_length: 14
cdr3_aa: CASSSGGGRETQYF; cdr3_nt: TGTGCCAGCAGCTCGGGAGGGGGCAGGGAGACCCAGTACTTC; d_call: -; v_call: TRBV4-2; j_call: TRBJ2-5; clone_size: once; cdr3_length: 14
cdr3_aa: CASRVTDPLATNEKLFF; cdr3_nt: TGTGCCAGCAGAGTAACAGACCCTCTTGCAACTAATGAAAAACTGTTTTTT; d_call: -; v_call: TRBV28; j_call: TRBJ1-4; clone_size: -; cdr3_length: 17
cdr3_aa: CASSQDHRTVQETQYF; cdr3_nt: TGCGCCAGCAGCCAAGATCATCGGACAGTCCAAGAGACCCAGTACTTC; d_call: -; v_call: TRBV4-3; j_call: TRBJ2-5; clone_size: -; cdr3_length: 16
cdr3_aa: CASSLRDRDSYEQYF; cdr3_nt: TGTGCCAGCAGCTTGCGGGACAGGGATTCCTACGAGCAGTACTTC; d_call: TRBD1; v_call: TRBV5-6; j_call: TRBJ2-7; clone_size: once; cdr3_length: 15
cdr3_aa: CASSLGMGTEAFF; cdr3_nt: TGTGCCAGCAGCCTCGGGATGGGCACTGAAGCTTTCTTT; d_call: -; v_call: TRBV5-6; j_call: TRBJ1-1; clone_size: -; cdr3_length: 13
cdr3_aa: CASSLDGQAMRRPYGYTF; cdr3_nt: TGCGCCAGCAGCTTGGACGGACAGGCGATGAGACGACCCTATGGCTACACCTTC; d_call: TRBD1; v_call: TRBV5-1; j_call: TRBJ1-2; clone_size: -; cdr3_length: 18
cdr3_aa: CASSLRGGPTDEQFF; cdr3_nt: TGTGCCAGCAGCTTACGTGGCGGACCGACCGATGAGCAGTTCTTC; d_call: -; v_call: TRBV7-7; j_call: TRBJ2-1; clone_size: -; cdr3_length: 15
cdr3_aa: CASSLLMEAEEYQETQYF; cdr3_nt: TGTGCCAGCAGTTTATTAATGGAGGCAGAGGAATACCAAGAGACCCAGTACTTC; d_call: -; v_call: TRBV28; j_call: TRBJ2-5; clone_size: -; cdr3_length: 18